These 10 T cell receptor beta chains originate from one sample sequenced in a study of beta chain features in type 1 diabetes. The entirety of the isolated RNA underwent reverse transcription, so expressed TCRB transcripts were sequenced. This table comes from immunoSEQ multiplex PCR, and its TCRdb copy is limited to in-frame clones, with some not included. Of 300,000 to 450,000 clones in the sample, 10% to 15% were seen once. Sequencing input: naive CD4+ T cells from blood. The receptors originated from a young man in good health.

This chain connects TRBV7-2 to TRBJ2-4; 7 bases line up with TRBD1. CDR1 is SGHTA and CDR2 is FQGNSA in the germline V gene. This CDR3 has 15 residues. The J segment lost 3 bases and the V segment lost 4 bases, leaving 6 bases of the junction unmatched. This CDR3 is CASSSQGVVKNIQYF. For the CDR3, the DNA is TGTGCCAGCAGCTCCCAGGGGGTGGTCAAAAACATTCAGTACTTC.

V is TRBV19 and J is TRBJ2-1, with 11 nucleotides matching TRBD2. The ends lost 6 bases at V and 7 bases at J; junction bases unmatched: 11. The CDR3 runs 16 residues. CDR1 is LNHDA and CDR2 is SQIVND in the germline V gene (reference sequence). CDR3 coding DNA: TGTGCCAGTAGCCCAATAGCGGGGGGGCTCTTGAATGAGCAGTTCTTC. Translated, it gives CASSPIAGGLLNEQFF.

This clone has only a few counts. The chain uses TRBV5-1 and TRBJ2-7; 14 bases match TRBD2. The CDR3 runs to 19 residues. The germline gives CDR1 SGHRS, CDR2 YFSETQ. V gave up 0 bases and J gave up 3 bases; unmatched junction bases: 11. The CDR3 is CASSLALWTSGRRNYEQYF. The CDR3 DNA sequence: TGCGCCAGCAGCTTGGCATTATGGACTAGCGGGAGGAGGAACTACGAGCAGTACTTC. The full variable domain, completed using reference TRBV5-1 and TRBJ2-7, is KAGVTQTPRYLIKTRGQQVTLSCSPISGHRSVSWYQQTPGQGLQFLFEYFSETQRNKGNFPGRFSGRQFSNSRSEMNVSTLELGDSALYLCASSLALWTSGRRNYEQYFGPGTRLTVT.

The chain links TRBV2 to TRBJ2-2; weak D call: TRBD2 (6 bases). V lost 4 bases and J lost 7, with 22 bases in between. The CDR3 is made up of 17 amino acids. Germline V gene lookup returns CDR1 SNHLY and CDR2 FYNNEI. The CDR3, as DNA: TGTGCCAGCAGTGTTCTGGGGCGGAAGGGGAGGTTCGGGGAGCTGTTTTTT. This sequence encodes CASSVLGRKGRFGELFF.

This clone was found a few times. V is TRBV20-1 and J is TRBJ2-7; the D is unclear. V gave up 0 bases and J gave up 3 bases, with 3 bases separating them. This CDR3 comprises 11 residues. Germline-derived CDR1 and CDR2 are DFQATT and SNEGSKA (reference sequence). Here the CDR3 DNA reads TGCAGTGCTAGAGATCTCTACGAGCAGTACTTC. This sequence encodes CSARDLYEQYF.

The V and J genes are TRBV28 and TRBJ1-5, with no clear D. In germline, CDR1 is MDHEN, CDR2 SYDVKM. The CDR3 totals 13 residues. V was shortened by 3 bases and J by 10 bases, with 13 bases between the two germline ends. The CDR3 DNA sequence: TGTGCCAGCAGTTTGACCCTTCGGGGTCCCCAGCATTTT. Residues: CASSLTLRGPQHF.

This clone was observed a handful of times. This chain uses TRBV29-1 with TRBJ1-1, with D possibly TRBD1 on 5 matching bases. Trimming took off 6 bases at V and 6 bases at J, with 14 bases between the two ends. The CDR3 loop spans 12 amino acids. CDR1 and CDR2 (germline): SQVTM, ANQGSEA. The CDR3 bases are TGCAGCGTCTCATGGGCAGGGTCTGAAGCTTTCTTT. Translated: CSVSWAGSEAFF.

This rearrangement joins TRBV10-3 to TRBJ2-2, with 7 bases fitting TRBD1. Germline CDR1 ENHRY, CDR2 SYGVKD. Trimming at V came to 10 bases and at J to 0 bases, leaving 5 bases not matched to a gene. The CDR3 spans 14 residues. The CDR3 reads CATIGTANTGELFF. CDR3 sequence (DNA): TGTGCCACCATCGGGACAGCGAACACCGGGGAGCTGTTTTTT.

There are a few counts of this clone. This chain links TRBV4-1 with TRBJ2-4; D might be TRBD2 (6 bases). V lost 0 bases to trimming and J lost 0 bases, with 9 bases between them. The CDR3 contains 16 residues. Germline V gene lookup returns CDR1 MGHRA and CDR2 YSYEKL. CDR3 sequence: CASSQEGLLAKNIQYF. In nucleotides, the CDR3 is TGCGCCAGCAGCCAAGAGGGACTGTTAGCCAAAAACATTCAGTACTTC.

The V gene is TRBV19, the J gene TRBJ2-5; 7 bases line up with TRBD1. Trimming removed 5 bases from V and 3 bases from J; junction bases left unmatched: 6. The CDR3 is 14 residues long. CDR1 and CDR2 (germline): LNHDA, SQIVND (reference sequence). For the CDR3, the DNA is TGTGCCAGTAGTGCCGGGACAGAAGAAGAGACCCAGTACTTC. Residues: CASSAGTEEETQYF.